The following is a T cell receptor beta chain sequence with its context. The record originates from a study of blood T cell repertoires in COVID-19. Profiling relied on immunoSEQ multiplex PCR, and the TCRdb table lists in-frame clones only, not all of them. The sample contains tens of thousands of clones, around 86% of which appear only once. The CDR3 contains 14 residues. With V trimmed by 4 bases and J by 8 bases, 6 bases remained unmatched. Germline values: CDR1 SGHAT, CDR2 FQNNGV. The TCR originated in a man at least 80 years old with active COVID-19. The sample taken for sequencing was peripheral blood. This chain uses TRBV11-2 with TRBJ2-1, with 9 bases aligning to TRBD2. The CDR3 coding sequence is TGTGCCAGCAGCTCGGGGACTAGCACGGATGAGCAGTTCTTC. Translating gives CASSSGTSTDEQFF.